This T cell receptor beta chain was found in a study of post-analysis software for immune sequencing data (dated by TCRdb to between 2014 and 2017). At the level of the whole study: Disease courses on record covered relapsing-remitting, secondary progressive and progressive-relapsing multiple sclerosis, though some patients had no subtype annotation. The patient repertoires were set against eleven to twelve previously published healthy control repertoires from donors whose ages ranged from roughly 6 to 27 years. A subset of samples was prepared in parallel using single-end sample barcoding, then pooled and co-amplified after Illumina adapter ligation. Summary of the overall study and its limitations: Direct clustering with F measure revealed strong co-clustering of samples prepared in the same batch, which led to a batch-effect correction. Compared with controls, multiple sclerosis patients had significantly lower normalized Chao1 diversity, a finding suggesting substantial peripheral T-cell clonal expansion. The control group was slightly older than the multiple sclerosis patient group.

TCR beta repertoires were profiled from peripheral blood of roughly 13 young patients with multiple sclerosis to demonstrate the VDJtools post-analysis software. The multiple sclerosis patients were children and adolescents ranging in age from roughly 6 to 16 years. Libraries were built with PCR. TCRdb shows the sequencer as Illumina HiSeq 2500. To reduce PCR and sequencing biases, unique molecular identifiers were built into the TCR beta cDNA libraries. Per 1 to 10 million input T cells, around 500,000 cDNA molecules were obtained, such that each molecule approximated one T cell. Patient libraries were prepared and sequenced with the same protocol used for the earlier healthy control dataset. Within a given batch, samples were prepared together, multiplexed and sequenced on the same HiSeq lane. Per the original workflow: MIGEC handled the raw barcoded reads, throwing out single-read molecular identifier groups before consensus assembly and CDR3 extraction. VDJtools was used for post-analysis of the clonotype tables, and diversity was normalized by down-sampling every dataset to the size of the smallest sample. In repertoire overlap clustering, CDR3 amino acid sequences, but not nucleotide sequences, were matched to correct batch-related cross-sample contamination. In-frame beta chains were kept once TCRdb had trimmed the public reads at Q25 with fastp and called clones with MiXCR. When rows share a CDR3 protein, they turn into one entry using the most common DNA and genes. What appears here as the V and J calls and clone size reflects TCRdb's work, not the paper's. The sample table shows approximately 440,000 distinct CDR3 sequences, and roughly 46% are seen once. The ten largest clones capture over 10% of the sample.

Remarks on this clonotype: Its binding antigen is unknown. No per-base quality is available; no much larger clone lies one base away.

This receptor was identified in a girl aged 10 to 17 with multiple sclerosis. The sequencing sample was made of blood.

The nucleotide sequence is given as TGTGCCAGCAGCCCACAGCTGAACACTGAAGCTTTCTTT. Translated, this gives CASSPQLNTEAFF. The chain is assembled from TRBV9 and TRBJ1-1; there is no confident call for the D gene. Reading from cysteine to phenylalanine, the CDR3 counts 13 amino acids. Solely the CDR3 DNA is kept, with 39 bases framed from the first base. Per the germline V gene, SGDLS is the CDR1 and YYNGEE is the CDR2. V is reduced by 4 bases and J by 0 bases, leaving a spacing of 7 bases between them.